Below, 27 T cell receptor beta chains from the same sample are listed, as sequenced in a study of blood T cells in healthy people across ages. Using a J-beta primer mix together with a sample-barcoded 5' primer, a second PCR was run for 7 to 11 cycles. TCRdb fed the 5' RACE reads into MiXCR, producing one record per CDR3 protein. The table lists about 830,000 distinct CDR3 sequences, 58% of them singletons. The sequenced sample consisted of blood. The receptors here all came from a man aged 25-45 years in good health.

This clonotype was seen a handful of times. The chain carries TRBV4-1 and TRBJ1-2, with D unresolved. The germline V gene has CDR1 MGHRA and CDR2 YSYEKL. The CDR3 has 15 amino acids. Between the trimmed V and J ends, which lost 4 bases and 2 bases, there was a span of 14 bases. CDR3 region: CASSPREGLNYGYTF. As DNA, the CDR3 is TGCGCCAGCAGCCCTCGAGAGGGCCTAAACTATGGCTACACCTTC.

The gene calls are TRBV6-5 and TRBJ1-2; 7 bases map to TRBD1. CDR1 is MNHEY and CDR2 is SVGAGI in the germline V gene. V trimming: 2 bases; J trimming: 5 bases; junction bases outside the gene matches: 5. CDR3 length: 14 amino acids. The CDR3 sequence is CASSYRQGGYGYTF. The CDR3 DNA is TGTGCCAGCAGTTACCGACAGGGAGGATATGGCTACACCTTC.

The chain uses TRBV25-1 and TRBJ2-7; the D is unclear. V was clipped by 2 bases and J by 2 bases, with 19 bases between them. This CDR3 has 17 amino acids. Germline CDR1 is MGHDK and CDR2 is SYGVNS. The CDR3 loop is CASSENSRAETPYEQYF. CDR3 DNA: TGTGCCAGCAGTGAAAACAGTCGGGCAGAAACGCCCTACGAGCAGTACTTC.

The chain has TRBV14 and TRBJ2-1; D assignment may be TRBD1 or TRBD2 (5 bases each). Germline values: CDR1 SGHDN, CDR2 FVKESK. Trimming removed 5 bases from V and 9 bases from J, with 20 bases in between. The CDR3 sequence is 15 residues long. Here the CDR3 DNA reads TGTGCCAGCAGCTCGGGACGCCGCCGAGGCGGTGAGCAGTTCTTC. It encodes CASSSGRRRGGEQFF.

V and J are TRBV4-3 and TRBJ1-5; 8 bases fit TRBD1. The J segment lost 4 bases and the V segment lost 0 bases, leaving 2 bases of the junction unmatched. The CDR3 runs 15 residues. Germline V gene lookup returns CDR1 LGHNA and CDR2 YSLEER. The CDR3 nucleotides read TGCGCCAGCAGCCAAGATGGACAGGGTAATCAGCCCCAGCATTTT. The encoded protein is CASSQDGQGNQPQHF.

The V call is TRBV29-1, the J call TRBJ1-1; D is unresolved. This CDR3 is 11 amino acids long. Germline CDR1 is SQVTM and CDR2 is ANQGSEA. The CDR3 loop is CRGESNTEAFF. The CDR3 nucleotides read TGCAGGGGCGAGTCGAACACTGAAGCTTTCTTT.

Turning to this clonotype: A read error may account for a junction end that differs from germline. The V call is TRBV7-2, the J call TRBJ2-6; a weak D match, TRBD1 (6 bases). The CDR3 covers 15 residues. Germline lookup yields CDR1 SGHTA and CDR2 FQGNSA. CDR3 DNA sequence: TGTGCCAGCAGCTCGGACAGCTCTGGGGCCAACGTCCAGACTTTC. Encoded protein: CASSSDSSGANVQTF.

The rearrangement joins TRBV6-5 to TRBJ2-2; D remains ambiguous. From germline, CDR1 is MNHEY and CDR2 SVGAGI. Trimming stripped 0 bases from V and 7 bases from J, with 6 bases between. This CDR3 contains 13 residues. Here the CDR3 DNA reads TGTGCCAGCAGTTACTCGAGTGGCGGGGAGCTGTTTTTT. Its protein product is CASSYSSGGELFF.

The chain links TRBV29-1 to TRBJ2-1; 9 bases are shared with TRBD2. Per the germline V gene, CDR1 is SQVTM and CDR2 is ANQGSEA. V lost 6 bases to trimming and J lost 0 bases; unmatched junction nucleotides: 9. This CDR3 contains 16 residues. The CDR3 region is CSVGRTSESSYNEQFF. Here the CDR3 DNA reads TGCAGCGTGGGGAGGACTAGCGAGAGCTCCTACAATGAGCAGTTCTTC.

A remark on this clonotype: Sequence at one end of the junction differs from germline and may be a read error. The V call is TRBV25-1, the J call TRBJ2-6, with D perhaps TRBD1 or TRBD2 (5 bases each). The CDR3 runs to 18 residues. The germline V gene encodes CDR1 MGHDK and CDR2 SYGVNS. The CDR3 loop reads CASSEPGTPLSGANVPTF. The CDR3 region has the DNA TGTGCCAGCAGTGAACCGGGAACCCCGTTATCTGGGGCCAACGTCCCGACTTTC.

The chain combines TRBV18 with TRBJ2-1; tentative D call: TRBD1 (6 bases). The CDR3 totals 14 residues. From germline, CDR1 is KGHSH and CDR2 LQKENI. Trimming removed 1 base at V and 8 bases at J, with 12 bases between. The CDR3 region is CASSPRTGFDEQFF. CDR3 in DNA: TGTGCCAGCTCACCACGCACAGGGTTCGATGAGCAGTTCTTC. Based on the CDR3 plus reference TRBV18 and TRBJ2-1, the full variable domain is NAGVMQNPRHLVRRRGQEARLRCSPMKGHSHVYWYRQLPEEGLKFMVYLQKENIIDESGMPKERFSAEFPKEGPSILRIQQVVRGDSAAYFCASSPRTGFDEQFFGPGTRLTVL.

In its sample, this clonotype was seen a few times. V gene TRBV29-1 combines with J gene TRBJ2-1; either TRBD1 or TRBD2 may fit D (5 bases each). Per the germline V gene, CDR1 is SQVTM and CDR2 is ANQGSEA. The germline V and J ends were trimmed by 0 bases and 9 bases, with 6 bases remaining between them. The length of the CDR3 is 11 residues. CDR3 sequence: CSVEDGGEQFF. For the CDR3, the DNA is TGCAGCGTTGAAGATGGGGGTGAGCAGTTCTTC.

This chain uses TRBV9 with TRBJ2-1; TRBD2 is a possible D gene (5 bases). Trimming left V 2 bases short and J 10 bases short, with 10 bases between. Germline V gene lookup returns CDR1 SGDLS and CDR2 YYNGEE. The length of the CDR3 is 12 residues. CDR3: CASSVRVGEQFF. The CDR3 DNA follows: TGTGCCAGCAGCGTGAGGGTAGGGGAGCAGTTCTTC.

This chain's CDR3 is CASSGRLGQPQHF. The CDR3 coding sequence is TGTGCCAGCAGCGGTAGGTTGGGTCAGCCCCAGCATTTT. The rearrangement joins TRBV7-2 to TRBJ1-5, with no clear D. V was pared by 5 bases and J by 6 bases, with 11 bases between. Germline V CDR1 and CDR2: SGHTA, FQGNSA. The CDR3 contains 13 residues.

The chain carries TRBV20-1 and TRBJ2-1, with 9 bases that match TRBD1. The junction had 14 bases not matched to a gene; V was cut back by 5 bases and J by 12 bases. This CDR3 is 14 amino acids long. Germline assignment: CDR1 DFQATT and CDR2 SNEGSKA (reference sequence). The CDR3 coding sequence is TGCAGTGCTCCAGGGACAGGGCTTCGAGCTGGGCAGTTCTTC. Amino acids: CSAPGTGLRAGQFF.

This clonotype was observed a handful of times. The rearrangement joins TRBV20-1 to TRBJ2-1; D remains ambiguous. The CDR3 spans 11 residues. The V gene's germline CDR1 is DFQATT and CDR2 SNEGSKA (reference sequence). V dropped 5 bases and J dropped 13 bases, with 15 bases sitting between them. CDR3 in DNA: TGCAGTGCTCCCGCCTCCGCGGAACAGTTCTTC. This codes for CSAPASAEQFF.

The chain uses TRBV7-2 and TRBJ2-5, with D possibly being TRBD2 (5 bases). CDR1 and CDR2 (germline): SGHTA, FQGNSA. The V end was cut by 4 bases, the J end by 1 base, with 13 bases between. The CDR3 is made up of 15 amino acids. The CDR3 sequence is CASSSRTPLQETQYF. CDR3 DNA sequence: TGTGCCAGCAGCTCCCGGACTCCCCTCCAAGAGACCCAGTACTTC.

Regarding this clonotype: One end of the junction fails to match germline, which may point to a read error. The V and J genes are TRBV25-1 and TRBJ2-7, with 8 nucleotides matching TRBD1. From germline, CDR1 is MGHDK and CDR2 SYGVNS. The CDR3 loop spans 15 amino acids. The CDR3, as DNA: TGTGCCGGCAGTAAATCCGGGACAGGTCCCTACGAGCAGTACTTC. It codes for CAGSKSGTGPYEQYF.

The table lists this clonotype with a few counts. The rearrangement uses TRBV20-1 and TRBJ2-1, with 8 bases matching TRBD2. The germline V gene encodes CDR1 DFQATT and CDR2 SNEGSKA (reference sequence). The V and J ends lost 6 bases and 6 bases, in that order; junction bases with no gene match: 10. This CDR3 is built from 14 residues. CDR3 nucleotides: TGCAGTGCCGCCGGGACTAGGGCCTTCAATGAGCAGTTCTTC. Its translation is CSAAGTRAFNEQFF.

CDR3 protein: CASSQSRQGVGNEQYF. The CDR3 nucleotides are TGCGCCAGCAGCCAATCCCGACAGGGGGTTGGTAACGAGCAGTACTTC. V and J are TRBV4-3 and TRBJ2-7; 9 nucleotides agree with TRBD1. Germline V gene data show CDR1 as LGHNA and CDR2 as YSLEER. The V gene end was trimmed by 2 bases and the J gene end by 5 bases; junction bases not matched to a gene: 10. The CDR3 sequence is 16 residues long.

V usage is TRBV20-1 and J usage is TRBJ2-2; 14 positions match TRBD2. CDR3 size: 17 residues. Germline loops: CDR1 DFQATT, CDR2 SNEGSKA (reference sequence). The J segment lost 7 bases and the V segment lost 0 bases, leaving 7 bases of the junction unmatched. The CDR3 sequence: CSARETTSGGASGELFF. For the CDR3, the DNA is TGCAGTGCTAGAGAGACGACTAGCGGGGGGGCTAGCGGGGAGCTGTTTTTT.

CDR3 sequence (DNA): TGTGCCAGCAGCTTATATGACAGGGGAGGAGAGACCCAGTACTTC. Its protein is CASSLYDRGGETQYF. The chain couples TRBV7-2 to TRBJ2-5, with 8 positions matching TRBD1. V dropped 2 bases and J dropped 4; count of bases not matched to a gene: 6. In germline, CDR1 is SGHTA, CDR2 FQGNSA. The CDR3 contains 15 residues. Using reference TRBV7-2 and TRBJ2-5 for the parts outside the CDR3, the full variable domain is GAGVSQSPSNKVTEKGKDVELRCDPISGHTALYWYRQSLGQGLEFLIYFQGNSAPDKSGLPSDRFSAERTGGSVSTLTIQRTQQEDSAVYLCASSLYDRGGETQYFGPGTRLLVL.

As for this clonotype: One junction end disagrees with the germline gene, perhaps due to a read error. This chain joins TRBV6-6 and TRBJ1-1; D might be TRBD1 (6 bases). The length of the CDR3 is 16 residues. Germline V gene lookup returns CDR1 MNHNY and CDR2 SVGAGI (reference sequence). In nucleotides, the CDR3 is TGTGCCGGCAGGATAGGGGGGGACATAGAGAACACTGAAGCTTTCTTT. This encodes CAGRIGGDIENTEAFF.

V gene TRBV3-1 combines with J gene TRBJ1-6; D is uncertain. V was cut by 1 base and J by 10 bases, with 11 bases left in between. The CDR3 extends over 14 amino acids. From germline, CDR1 is LGHDT and CDR2 YNNKEL (reference sequence). The CDR3: CASSQAGFGSPLHF. The CDR3 nucleotides are TGTGCCAGCAGCCAAGCTGGGTTCGGCTCACCCCTCCACTTT. The whole variable domain, remainder taken from reference TRBV3-1 and TRBJ1-6, is DTAVSQTPKYLVTQMGNDKSIKCEQNLGHDTMYWYKQDSKKFLKIMFSYNNKELIINETVPNRFSPKSPDKAHLNLHINSLELGDSAVYFCASSQAGFGSPLHFGNGTRLTVT.

Only a few counts were recorded for this clonotype. The CDR3 protein is CASSSPGTGISYEQYF. The DNA of the CDR3 is TGTGCCAGCAGTAGCCCAGGGACGGGGATCTCCTACGAGCAGTACTTC. The chain is built from TRBV27 and TRBJ2-7; D could derive from TRBD1 or TRBD2 (5 bases each). Germline V CDR1 and CDR2: MNHEY, SMNVEV (reference sequence). The CDR3 consists of 16 residues. Trimming pared 5 bases from V and 0 bases from J, leaving 17 bases between.

This clonotype was detected a few times. J is TRBJ2-1 and V is TRBV6-1; 8 bases are a match to TRBD2. CDR1 and CDR2 (germline): MNHNS, SASEGT. The V segment lost 4 bases and the J segment 4 bases; nucleotides outside the gene matches: 9. CDR3 length: 16 residues. DNA of the CDR3: TGTGCCAGCAGTGTGCAGGGAGCGGGGGTTTACAATGAGCAGTTCTTC. As protein: CASSVQGAGVYNEQFF.

V is TRBV5-1 and J is TRBJ2-1; D not certain. CDR3 size: 17 residues. The V end lost 2 bases, the J end lost 9 bases, and 24 bases lay between the germline ends. Germline V CDR1 and CDR2: SGHRS, YFSETQ. The CDR3 coding sequence is TGCGCCAGCAGCTTTGGCATTTGGTCCGTTCGCGAGGTTGAGCAGTTCTTC. This encodes CASSFGIWSVREVEQFF.